These T cell receptor beta chains were read from a single sample in a study of shared clonotypes between healthy human individuals. The table came from immunoSEQ multiplex PCR; TCRdb's copy has only in-frame clones and leaves some out. Here the sample spans about 490,000 clones, about 79% being singletons. Sample: PBMCs. The origin of the receptors is a woman aged 40-49 years in good health. Some clones in this sample may be carry-over from other donors' samples. CDR3s include the opening cysteine and the closing phenylalanine or tryptophan. Fields, in order: D gene, J gene, clone size, V gene, CDR3 DNA, CDR3 protein. D genes are given only for firm matches. The size of a clone is reported for some rows only, either as once, few or many, or as a class for expanded clones.

-	TRBJ2-1	-	TRBV28	TGTGCCAGCAGTCGCGCAGGGTCTGGTGGGTACAATGAGCAGTTCTTC	CASSRAGSGGYNEQFF
TRBD1	TRBJ2-3	once	TRBV29-1	TGCAGCGCCGCGCCGGGACAGGGTGCCCCTTCGAAGCAGTATTTT	CSAAPGQGAPSKQYF
TRBD2	TRBJ2-3	-	TRBV29-1	TGCAGCGTGGGGATAGGGACTAGCGGCTCAGATACGCAGTATTTT	CSVGIGTSGSDTQYF
TRBD2	TRBJ2-1	few	TRBV4-2	TGTGCCAGCAGCCAATCCCCCGGGACTAGCCATGAGCAGTTCTTC	CASSQSPGTSHEQFF
TRBD1	TRBJ1-1	-	TRBV11-2	TGTGCCAGCAGCTTAGACCTACCCGGGACAGGAAACACTGAAGCTTTCTTT	CASSLDLPGTGNTEAFF
TRBD2	TRBJ2-1	-	TRBV7-8	TGTGCCAGCAGCCCTGGGACTAGCGGGAGGGCCCGCTCCTACAATGAGCAGTTCTTC	CASSPGTSGRARSYNEQFF
-	TRBJ2-1	-	TRBV19	TGTGCCAGTAGTATGGTAGGACCTAGAGGGGCTCCTAATGAGCAGTTCTTC	CASSMVGPRGAPNEQFF
-	TRBJ2-2	-	TRBV12-5	TGTGCTAGTGCCCCGGACATCAACACCGGGGAGCTGTTTTTT	CASAPDINTGELFF
-	TRBJ1-5	-	TRBV6-5	TGTGCCAGCAAGCAGGGTCCAGGGCAGCCCCAGCATTTT	CASKQGPGQPQHF
-	TRBJ1-3	-	TRBV30	TGTGCCTGGAGTGTACCGGGAAACACCATATATTTT	CAWSVPGNTIYF
-	TRBJ1-1	once	TRBV5-1	TGCGCCAGCAGCTTCCGGACAGACAACACTGAAGCTTTCTTT	CASSFRTDNTEAFF
-	TRBJ1-1	few	TRBV7-2	TGTGCCAGCAGCCTGGGACTGGGAGAAGCTTTCTTT	CASSLGLGEAFF
TRBD2	TRBJ2-4	-	TRBV5-4	TGTGCCAGCAAACTAGCGGGGGGTGGTTCGGCCAAAAACATTCAGTACTTC	CASKLAGGGSAKNIQYF
-	TRBJ2-1	-	TRBV7-9	TGTGCCAGCAGCTCTCTAGGGGGAGGGCCGCGGTCCTACAATGAGCAGTTCTTC	CASSSLGGGPRSYNEQFF
TRBD1	TRBJ1-5	-	TRBV28	TGTGCCAGCAGACAGGGGGGGCGAGGTCAGCCCCAGCATTTT	CASRQGGRGQPQHF
TRBD1	TRBJ2-7	-	TRBV18	TGTGCCAGCTCACCACAGCATAACAGGGGATACGAGCAGTACTTC	CASSPQHNRGYEQYF
-	TRBJ1-1	-	TRBV19	TGTGCCAGTAGTCCTCGGGTAGGTGAAGCTTTCTTT	CASSPRVGEAFF
-	TRBJ2-1	-	TRBV7-3	TGTGCCAGCAGCGCACTAGGGGGATCATACAATGAGCAGTTCTTC	CASSALGGSYNEQFF
TRBD1	TRBJ2-1	-	TRBV7-2	TGTGCCAGCAGCCATGGGCCGGGACAGGGTATCTTC	CASSHGPGQGIF
TRBD2	TRBJ2-7	-	TRBV6-5	TGTGCCAGCAGACCGACTAGCGCCAACGAGCAGTACTTC	CASRPTSANEQYF
-	TRBJ2-2	few	TRBV10-3	TGTGCCATCAGTCCCTCGTTGAACACCGGGGAGCTGTTTTTT	CAISPSLNTGELFF
TRBD1	TRBJ2-2	many	TRBV11-2	TGTGCCAGCAGCTATCAGACAGGGGGCACCGGGGAGCTGTTTTTT	CASSYQTGGTGELFF
TRBD1	TRBJ1-6	-	TRBV28	TGTGCCAGCAGAGCCGGGACAGAAAAACTCGGGTATAATTCACCCCTCCACTTT	CASRAGTEKLGYNSPLHF
-	TRBJ1-3	many	TRBV7-6	TGTGCCAGCAGCTTAGTGGGGGAGGCTGGAAACACCATATATTTT	CASSLVGEAGNTIYF
TRBD1	TRBJ2-1	-	TRBV6-5	TGTGCCAGCAGTTACTCTTGGGGGACAGGGGATCCTGAGCAGTTCTTC	CASSYSWGTGDPEQFF
-	TRBJ1-3	-	TRBV30	TGTGCCTGGATGTTATCTGGAAACACCATATATTTT	CAWMLSGNTIYF
TRBD2	TRBJ2-2	-	TRBV7-6	TGTGCCAGCAGCTTAATAGCGGGAGGGCCTAGTTACACCGGGGAGCTGTTTTTT	CASSLIAGGPSYTGELFF
-	TRBJ1-1	many	TRBV2	TGTGCCAGCATTTGGCGGGCGAACACTGAAGCTTTCTTT	CASIWRANTEAFF